One and the same sample provided the 25 T cell receptor beta chains below, sequenced in a study of shared clonotypes between healthy human individuals. CD45RO-negative, CCR7-selected cells formed the naive CD8 fraction, which excluded terminally differentiated effector memory CD45RA+ cells. Only in-frame clones appear in the TCRdb table, and some are missing; sequencing was by immunoSEQ multiplex PCR. The data contain some 2,000,000 clones, 85% to 95% of them singletons. The sequencing sample was made of naive CD8+ T cells sorted from blood. These receptor sequences come from a man between 18 and 35 years old in good health.

The chain carries TRBV19 and TRBJ2-3, with D hard to call. The CDR3 consists of 13 residues. CDR1 is LNHDA and CDR2 is SQIVND in the germline V gene (reference sequence). V gave up 0 bases and J gave up 9 bases, with 10 bases separating them. The CDR3 region is CASSIDEEITQYF. DNA for the CDR3: TGTGCCAGTAGTATAGATGAAGAGATCACGCAGTATTTT.

The chain carries TRBV7-2 and TRBJ2-7; no firm D call. Trimming removed 1 base at V and 7 bases at J, with 17 bases between. CDR1 and CDR2 from the germline V gene are SGHTA and FQGNSA. The CDR3 has 15 amino acids. CDR3 protein: CASSLEGYYYEEQYF. Written as DNA, the CDR3 is TGTGCCAGCAGCTTAGAGGGATATTACTACGAAGAGCAGTACTTC.

The chain couples TRBV15 to TRBJ1-4, with D possibly matching TRBD1 (5 bases). Germline-derived CDR1 and CDR2 are LNHNV and YYDKDF (reference sequence). V lost 8 bases and J 3 bases, leaving 16 bases between the germline ends. This CDR3 has 15 residues. The chain's CDR3 is CATGGASEANEKLFF. In DNA, the CDR3 is TGTGCCACCGGCGGGGCCTCGGAGGCTAATGAAAAACTGTTTTTT. Variable domain in full (rest from reference TRBV15 and TRBJ1-4): DAMVIQNPRYQVTQFGKPVTLSCSQTLNHNVMYWYQQKSSQAPKLLFHYYDKDFNNEADTPDNFQSRRPNTSFCFLDIRSPGLGDTAMYLCATGGASEANEKLFFGSGTQLSVL.

J is TRBJ2-5 and V is TRBV30, with D unresolved. The V and J ends lost 5 bases and 3 bases respectively, with 10 bases between them. Germline-derived CDR1 and CDR2 are GTSNPN and SVGIG (reference sequence). The CDR3 runs 12 residues. The CDR3 DNA reads TGTGCCTGGCAAGAATTGGAAGAGACCCAGTACTTC. The encoded protein is CAWQELEETQYF.

The rearrangement uses TRBV2 and TRBJ2-2, with 11 bases fitting TRBD2. Germline CDR1 and CDR2: SNHLY and FYNNEI. CDR3 length: 18 residues. With V trimmed by 7 bases and J by 5 bases, 15 bases remained unmatched. The CDR3 protein is CASTRGELAGARTGELFF. CDR3 nucleotides: TGTGCCAGCACCAGAGGAGAACTAGCGGGAGCTCGAACCGGGGAGCTGTTTTTT.

Details on this clone: Other nucleotide sequences in the sample specify the same CDR3. The chain links TRBV13 to TRBJ2-1; D gene ambiguous. The germline gives CDR1 PRHDT, CDR2 FYEKMQ (reference sequence). The length of the CDR3 is 13 residues. Trimming shortened V by 6 bases and J by 4 bases, and 10 bases separated the two germline ends. The CDR3: CASSLGSYNEQFF. Here the CDR3 DNA reads TGTGCCAGCAGTCTCGGGTCTTACAATGAGCAGTTCTTC.

The V call is TRBV19, the J call TRBJ2-7, with D perhaps TRBD2 (7 bases). Looked up from germline, CDR1 is LNHDA and CDR2 is SQIVND (reference sequence). The CDR3 loop spans 13 amino acids. Trimming took off 10 bases at V and 5 bases at J, with 18 bases between the two ends. CDR3 sequence: CATKQGGSDEQYF. The CDR3 nucleotides read TGTGCCACCAAACAGGGAGGGTCGGACGAGCAGTACTTC.

The chain employs TRBV6-4 and TRBJ1-6; TRBD1 might be the D (5 bases). Germline V lookup: CDR1 MRHNA, CDR2 SNTAGT. The CDR3 has 15 residues. Trimming took 0 bases from V and 6 from J, leaving 9 bases between them. CDR3 sequence: CASSDSGGSNSPLHF. CDR3 DNA sequence: TGTGCCAGCAGTGACTCGGGGGGGAGTAATTCACCCCTCCACTTT.

The chain uses TRBV27 and TRBJ1-4; unclear D gene. The germline V gene has CDR1 MNHEY and CDR2 SMNVEV (reference sequence). V lost 7 bases to trimming and J lost 0 bases, with 18 bases between them. The CDR3 loop spans 17 amino acids. The CDR3 DNA reads as TGTGCCAGCACCCCGAGCAAACCGAGCCCAACTAATGAAAAACTGTTTTTT. Translation: CASTPSKPSPTNEKLFF.

The chain employs TRBV6-6 and TRBJ1-5; no reliable D call. The V gene's germline CDR1 is MNHNY and CDR2 SVGAGI (reference sequence). V lost 2 bases and J 1 base, leaving 12 bases between the germline ends. The CDR3 runs to 16 residues. CDR3: CASSYTLLGSNQPQHF. DNA of the CDR3: TGTGCCAGCAGTTACACCCTCTTGGGAAGCAATCAGCCCCAGCATTTT.

The chain has TRBV7-9 and TRBJ2-5; possibly TRBD2 for D (6 bases). CDR1 is SEHNR and CDR2 is FQNEAQ in the germline V gene (reference sequence). CDR3 length: 13 residues. With 5 bases removed from V and 5 bases from J, the gap between germline ends came to 12 bases. The CDR3, as DNA: TGTGCCAGCAGCGGTTCTCGGGGGGAGACCCAGTACTTC. As protein: CASSGSRGETQYF.

This clone was observed once. The sample holds other DNA sequences that translate to the same CDR3. V and J are TRBV9 and TRBJ2-5; tentative D call: TRBD1 (6 bases). The germline V gene has CDR1 SGDLS and CDR2 YYNGEE. There are 14 residues in the CDR3. The germline V and J ends were trimmed by 0 bases and 3 bases, with 9 bases remaining between them. CDR3 nucleotide sequence: TGTGCCAGCAGCGTAGCCGGGACAAAAGAGACCCAGTACTTC. It yields the protein CASSVAGTKETQYF.

The genes are TRBV2 and TRBJ2-7; the match to TRBD1 covers 8 bases. The CDR3 consists of 13 residues. Germline V gene data show CDR1 as SNHLY and CDR2 as FYNNEI. V trimming: 7 bases; J trimming: 1 base; junction bases outside the gene matches: 3. This CDR3 is CASNYRGSYEQYF. The CDR3 nucleotides read TGTGCCAGCAACTACAGGGGGTCCTACGAGCAGTACTTC.

This clone was observed once. The chain links TRBV5-6 to TRBJ2-2; D remains ambiguous. Germline values: CDR1 SGHDT, CDR2 YYEEEE. The CDR3 extends over 13 amino acids. V lost 2 bases, J lost 6 bases, and 8 bases lay in between. CDR3 bases: TGTGCCAGCAGCTTAGGGTCCCCCGGGGAGCTGTTTTTT. It is translated as CASSLGSPGELFF. Combining the CDR3 with reference TRBV5-6 and TRBJ2-2 gives the whole variable domain DAGVTQSPTHLIKTRGQQVTLRCSPKSGHDTVSWYQQALGQGPQFIFQYYEEEERQRGNFPDRFSGHQFPNYSSELNVNALLLGDSALYLCASSLGSPGELFFGEGSRLTVL.

The V gene is TRBV13, the J gene TRBJ1-4, with D possibly TRBD1 on 5 matching bases. CDR3 size: 14 residues. In germline, CDR1 is PRHDT, CDR2 FYEKMQ (reference sequence). The V gene lost 4 bases and the J gene lost 5 bases, with 11 bases spanning the gap. The CDR3 loop reads CASSSGWGNEKLFF. CDR3 in DNA: TGTGCCAGCAGCTCCGGCTGGGGGAATGAAAAACTGTTTTTT.

V is TRBV29-1 and J is TRBJ1-2, with D possibly TRBD1 on 5 matching bases. CDR3 length: 13 residues. V shed 0 bases and J shed 12 bases, with 17 bases lying between them. Germline CDR1 and CDR2: SQVTM and ANQGSEA. This CDR3 reads CSVEDGQGLGDTF. The DNA of the CDR3 is TGCAGCGTTGAAGACGGGCAGGGCTTAGGAGACACCTTC.

The chain uses TRBV9 and TRBJ2-3; D possibly matches TRBD1 or TRBD2 (5 bases each). With 4 bases removed from V and 5 bases from J, the gap between germline ends came to 17 bases. Germline lookup yields CDR1 SGDLS and CDR2 YYNGEE. The CDR3 has 15 amino acids. The CDR3 loop is CASSPRLAGIDTQYF. In DNA form, the CDR3 reads TGTGCCAGCAGCCCCCGGCTAGCAGGGATAGATACGCAGTATTTT.

The chain is built from TRBV5-1 and TRBJ1-4, with a possible D match to TRBD1 (5 bases). Germline CDR1 and CDR2: SGHRS and YFSETQ. This CDR3 has 14 residues. The germline V and J ends were trimmed by 0 bases and 8 bases, with 11 bases remaining between them. The chain's CDR3 is CASSLDGGREKLFF. For the CDR3, the DNA is TGCGCCAGCAGCTTGGATGGGGGACGCGAAAAACTGTTTTTT.

The V gene is TRBV4-3, the J gene TRBJ1-2, with D perhaps TRBD1 (5 bases). Looked up from germline, CDR1 is LGHNA and CDR2 is YSLEER. This CDR3 spans 14 amino acids. V dropped 0 bases and J dropped 8 bases, with 13 bases sitting between them. The CDR3 reads CASSQDRAGDGYTF. The CDR3 DNA follows: TGCGCCAGCAGCCAAGATCGGGCCGGGGACGGCTACACCTTC.

This chain joins TRBV30 and TRBJ1-1; TRBD1 is a possible D gene (5 bases). Trimming cost V 1 base and J 11 bases, with 14 bases left between them. Germline CDR1 and CDR2: GTSNPN and SVGIG (reference sequence). The CDR3 spans 12 residues. This CDR3 reads CAWSGGAGGAFF. The CDR3 coding sequence is TGTGCCTGGAGTGGAGGGGCAGGAGGGGCTTTCTTT.

The chain couples TRBV6-5 to TRBJ2-2; D ambiguous. V shed 0 bases and J shed 9 bases, with 11 bases lying between them. This CDR3 has 14 amino acids. Germline CDR1 reads MNHEY; CDR2 reads SVGAGI. DNA for the CDR3: TGTGCCAGCAGTTACTCGAGAGTAGGCAGGGAGCTGTTTTTT. This translates into CASSYSRVGRELFF.

This chain connects TRBV27 to TRBJ1-1, with 7 bases fitting TRBD1. Trimming at V came to 2 bases and at J to 4 bases, leaving 4 bases not matched to a gene. CDR3 length: 14 amino acids. The V gene's germline CDR1 is MNHEY and CDR2 SMNVEV (reference sequence). CDR3 sequence reads: CASSLVAGGTEAFF. The CDR3 coding sequence is TGTGCCAGCAGTTTAGTGGCAGGGGGCACTGAAGCTTTCTTT.

The V gene is TRBV6-5, the J gene TRBJ2-2; 7 bases line up with TRBD1. The CDR3 extends over 15 amino acids. V lost 5 bases, J lost 4 bases, and 7 bases stayed unmatched. Germline V gives CDR1 MNHEY, CDR2 SVGAGI. The CDR3 coding sequence is TGTGCCAGCAGTCACCAGACAGGGATCACCGGGGAGCTGTTTTTT. Translation gives CASSHQTGITGELFF.

In regard to this clone: Other DNA sequences within the sample encode an identical CDR3. The chain carries TRBV30 and TRBJ2-7, with D unclear. The CDR3 length is 11 residues. Germline CDR1 reads GTSNPN; CDR2 reads SVGIG (reference sequence). Trimming pared 0 bases from V and 3 bases from J, leaving 3 bases between. DNA for the CDR3: TGTGCCTGGAGTGTTAGCTACGAGCAGTACTTC. Protein: CAWSVSYEQYF.

This clone was seen more than once but under ten times. The J gene is TRBJ1-2, the V gene TRBV9; no reliable D call. Per germline, CDR1 SGDLS and CDR2 YYNGEE. The V end lost 4 bases, the J end lost 6 bases, and 16 bases lay between the germline ends. The CDR3 sequence is 14 residues long. The CDR3 nucleotides are TGTGCCAGCAGCCCACGGGCGCGGGTTGATGGCTACACCTTC. Protein product: CASSPRARVDGYTF.